This passage covers 3 T cell receptor beta chains from one sample sequenced in a study of memory CD4+ T cells and cytomegalovirus serostatus (dated by TCRdb to about 2019). Single viable CD3+CD4+CD8-CD45RO+ cells were sorted as memory CD4+ T cells on a FACSAria II. The library was produced with the immunoSEQ multiplex PCR assay. TCRdb holds this immuneACCESS table with in-frame rearrangements only. Some clones are missing; in checked studies, unresolved V genes explain under half, and the rest has no known cause. This sample lists about 27,000 clones; about 80% were detected once. Together, the top ten hold around 1% of the sample. The specimen sequenced was memory CD4+ T cells from blood. These receptor sequences come from an adult in good health and CMV-seronegative.

This clone was seen more than once but under ten times. The V gene is TRBV6-5, the J gene TRBJ1-2, with D unresolved. Germline CDR1 reads MNHEY; CDR2 reads SVGAGI. V was shortened by 6 bases and J by 8 bases, with 10 bases between the two germline ends. The CDR3 covers 11 residues. CDR3 sequence: CASSSTMGYTF. The DNA for the CDR3 is TGTGCCAGCAGCTCCACGATGGGCTACACCTTC.

The chain carries TRBV28 and TRBJ1-1; maybe TRBD1 (5 bases). Trimming removed 1 base at V and 4 bases at J, with 13 bases between. Germline V gives CDR1 MDHEN, CDR2 SYDVKM. CDR3 size: 15 residues. CDR3 coding DNA: TGTGCCAGCAGTTTATTGGGTACAGGAGGCACTGAAGCTTTCTTT. This gives the protein CASSLLGTGGTEAFF.

This chain joins TRBV28 and TRBJ2-7; TRBD1 or TRBD2 may be the D gene (5 bases each). This CDR3 region has 14 residues. V lost 3 bases and J lost 6, with 15 bases in between. Germline V lookup: CDR1 MDHEN, CDR2 SYDVKM. The CDR3 DNA sequence: TGTGCCAGCAGTTTCCCAGGGACCCGTAGCGAGCAGTACTTC. Its protein is CASSFPGTRSEQYF. Full variable domain (rest looked up from reference TRBV28 and TRBJ2-7): DVKVTQSSRYLVKRTGEKVFLECVQDMDHENMFWYRQDPGLGLRLIYFSYDVKMKEKGDIPEGYSVSREKKERFSLILESASTNQTSMYLCASSFPGTRSEQYFGPGTRLTVT.